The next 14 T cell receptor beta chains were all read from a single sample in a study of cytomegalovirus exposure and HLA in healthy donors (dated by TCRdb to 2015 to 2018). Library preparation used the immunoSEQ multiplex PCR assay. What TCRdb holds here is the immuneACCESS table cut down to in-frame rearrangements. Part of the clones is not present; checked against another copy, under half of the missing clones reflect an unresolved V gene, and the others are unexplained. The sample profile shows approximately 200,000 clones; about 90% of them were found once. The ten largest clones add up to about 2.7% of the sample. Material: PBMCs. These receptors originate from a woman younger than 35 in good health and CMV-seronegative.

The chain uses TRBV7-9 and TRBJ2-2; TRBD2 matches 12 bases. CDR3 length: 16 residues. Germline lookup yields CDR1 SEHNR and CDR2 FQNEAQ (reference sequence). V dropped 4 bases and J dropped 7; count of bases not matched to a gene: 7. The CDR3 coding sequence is TGTGCCAGCAGCTCCAGACTAGCGGGAGTGGACGGGGAGCTGTTTTTT. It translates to CASSSRLAGVDGELFF.

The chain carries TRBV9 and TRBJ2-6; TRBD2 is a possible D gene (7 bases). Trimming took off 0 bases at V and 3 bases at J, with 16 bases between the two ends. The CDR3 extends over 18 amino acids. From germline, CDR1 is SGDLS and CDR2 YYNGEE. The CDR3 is CASSVGRGGLRGANVLTF. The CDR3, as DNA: TGTGCCAGCAGCGTAGGAAGGGGGGGGCTTCGTGGGGCCAACGTCCTGACTTTC.

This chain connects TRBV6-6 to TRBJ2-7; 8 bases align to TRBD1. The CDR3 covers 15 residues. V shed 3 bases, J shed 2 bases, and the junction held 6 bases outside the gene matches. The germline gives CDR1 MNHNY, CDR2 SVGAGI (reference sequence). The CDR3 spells CASSYYGTGTYEQYF. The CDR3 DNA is TGTGCCAGCAGTTATTACGGGACAGGTACCTACGAGCAGTACTTC.

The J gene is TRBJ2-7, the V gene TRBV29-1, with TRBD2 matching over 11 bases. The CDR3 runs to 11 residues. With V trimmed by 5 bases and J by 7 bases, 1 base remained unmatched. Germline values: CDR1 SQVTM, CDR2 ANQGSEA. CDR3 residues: CSVLAGGEQYF. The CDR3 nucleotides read TGCAGCGTTTTAGCGGGAGGGGAGCAGTACTTC.

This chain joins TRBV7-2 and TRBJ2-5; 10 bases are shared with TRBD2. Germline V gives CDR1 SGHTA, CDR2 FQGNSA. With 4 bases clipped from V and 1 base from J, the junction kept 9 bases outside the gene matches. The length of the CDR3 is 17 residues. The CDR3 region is CASSSQRGLAVQETQYF. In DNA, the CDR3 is TGTGCCAGCAGCTCCCAACGCGGACTAGCGGTCCAAGAGACCCAGTACTTC.

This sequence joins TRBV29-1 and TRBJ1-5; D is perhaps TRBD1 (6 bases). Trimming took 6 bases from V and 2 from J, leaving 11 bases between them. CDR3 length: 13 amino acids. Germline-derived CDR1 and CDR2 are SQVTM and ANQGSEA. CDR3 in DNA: TGCAGCGTGGGGGCGGGGGGCAATCAGCCCCAGCATTTT. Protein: CSVGAGGNQPQHF.

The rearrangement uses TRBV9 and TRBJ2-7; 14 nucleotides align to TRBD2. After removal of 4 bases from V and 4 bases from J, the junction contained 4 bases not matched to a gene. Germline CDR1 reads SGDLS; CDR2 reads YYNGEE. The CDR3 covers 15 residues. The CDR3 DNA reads TGTGCCAGCAGCCCGGGACTAGCGGGAGTATACGAGCAGTACTTC. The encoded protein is CASSPGLAGVYEQYF.

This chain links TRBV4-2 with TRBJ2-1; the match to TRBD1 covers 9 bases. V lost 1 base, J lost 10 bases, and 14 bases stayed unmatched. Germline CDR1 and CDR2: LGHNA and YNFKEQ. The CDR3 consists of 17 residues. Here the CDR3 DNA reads TGTGCCAGCAGCCAAGGGGATGGACAGGGGCCGGCGGGAGAGCAGTTCTTC. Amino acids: CASSQGDGQGPAGEQFF.

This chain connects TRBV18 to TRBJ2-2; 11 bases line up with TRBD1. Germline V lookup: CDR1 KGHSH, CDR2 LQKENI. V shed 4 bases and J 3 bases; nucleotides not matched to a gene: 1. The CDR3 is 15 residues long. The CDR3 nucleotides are TGTGCCAGCTCACGGACAGGGGGCTACACCGGGGAGCTGTTTTTT. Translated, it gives CASSRTGGYTGELFF.

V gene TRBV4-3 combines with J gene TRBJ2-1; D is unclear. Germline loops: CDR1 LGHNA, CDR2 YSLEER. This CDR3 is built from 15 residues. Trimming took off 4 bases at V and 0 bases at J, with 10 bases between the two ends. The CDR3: CASSRLWYSYNEQFF. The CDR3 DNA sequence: TGCGCCAGCAGCCGTCTATGGTACTCCTACAATGAGCAGTTCTTC.

In DNA form, the CDR3 reads TGCGCCAGCAGCTTGGGTAGCGGGAGTGTCGTTAACTACGAGCAGTACTTC. The encoded protein is CASSLGSGSVVNYEQYF. The J gene is TRBJ2-7, the V gene TRBV5-1; 9 bases are shared with TRBD2. V dropped 0 bases and J dropped 3; count of bases not matched to a gene: 10. The CDR3 covers 17 residues. CDR1 is SGHRS and CDR2 is YFSETQ in the germline V gene.

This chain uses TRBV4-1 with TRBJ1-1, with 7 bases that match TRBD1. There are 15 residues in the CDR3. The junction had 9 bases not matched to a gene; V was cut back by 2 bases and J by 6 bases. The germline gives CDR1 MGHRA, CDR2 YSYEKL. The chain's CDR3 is CASSQPPDRRPEAFF. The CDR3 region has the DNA TGCGCCAGCAGCCAACCCCCGGACAGGAGGCCTGAAGCTTTCTTT.

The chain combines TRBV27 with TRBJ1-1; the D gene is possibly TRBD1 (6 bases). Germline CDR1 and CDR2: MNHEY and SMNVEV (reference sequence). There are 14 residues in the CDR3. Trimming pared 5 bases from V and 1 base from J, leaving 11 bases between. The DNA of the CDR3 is TGTGCCAGCAGTCCCGGGACATCGAACACTGAAGCTTTCTTT. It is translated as CASSPGTSNTEAFF.

Here the CDR3 reads CASSLSPANQPQHF. Written as DNA, the CDR3 is TGTGCCAGCAGCCTGAGTCCTGCCAATCAGCCCCAGCATTTT. This chain links TRBV5-6 with TRBJ1-5, with D unclear. The CDR3 extends over 14 amino acids. The germline V gene has CDR1 SGHDT and CDR2 YYEEEE. Trimming removed 4 bases at V and 3 bases at J, with 11 bases between.